This note documents a single TCR beta chain sequence. Its antigen is undetermined. The data are from a study of OX40 agonist ivuxolimab in advanced cancers. Study-wide background: The drug used for patients, ivuxolimab, was an agonistic anti-OX40 (CD134) antibody. Findings and limits, study-wide: Clonal expansion by week 6 occurred in CD4+ and CD8+ blood T cells (at 0.1 to 3.0 mg/kg).

The assay was immunoSEQ multiplex PCR, and TCRdb's table has in-frame clones only and misses some. This sample yields just over 40,000 clones, of which approximately 89% are seen a single time; around 23% belongs to the top ten. There are 12 residues in the CDR3. Germline V lookup: CDR1 SGHRS, CDR2 YFSETQ. Trimming stripped 9 bases from V and 3 bases from J, with 12 bases between. The sample was CD4+ or CD8+ T cells sorted from blood, taken in a trial of the OX40 agonist ivuxolimab. The source of this sequence is an adult with an advanced solid tumor such as melanoma, head and neck, liver or kidney cancer. V and J are TRBV5-1 and TRBJ1-2, with unresolved D. For the CDR3, the DNA is TGCGCCACCTCTCAAGGCGACTATGGCTACACCTTC. It is translated as CATSQGDYGYTF.